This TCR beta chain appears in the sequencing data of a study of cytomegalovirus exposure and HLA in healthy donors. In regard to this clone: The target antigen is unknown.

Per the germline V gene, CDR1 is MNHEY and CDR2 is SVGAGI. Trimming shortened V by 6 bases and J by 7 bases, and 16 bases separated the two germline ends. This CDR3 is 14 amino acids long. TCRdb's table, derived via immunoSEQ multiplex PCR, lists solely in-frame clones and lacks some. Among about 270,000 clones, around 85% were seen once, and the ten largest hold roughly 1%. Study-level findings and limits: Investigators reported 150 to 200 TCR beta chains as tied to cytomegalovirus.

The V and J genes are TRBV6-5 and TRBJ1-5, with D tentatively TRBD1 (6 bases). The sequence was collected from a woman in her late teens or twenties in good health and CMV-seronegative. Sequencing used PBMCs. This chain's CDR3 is CASRPGTLYQPQHF. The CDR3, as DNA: TGTGCCAGCAGACCTGGGACACTCTACCAGCCCCAGCATTTT.